The rows below give T cell receptor beta chains drawn from one sample of a study of blood T cell repertoires in COVID-19. Some clones are missing from TCRdb's copy, which holds only in-frame ones; the method was immunoSEQ multiplex PCR. The sample yields 200,000 to 250,000 clones, approximately 85% seen once. The specimen sequenced was peripheral blood. Every receptor here comes from a man aged 50-59 years with COVID-19, enrolled during active disease. The CDR3 runs from the conserved cysteine through the conserved F or W. The D gene is left open where the match is weak. Size is omitted from some rows. Given values are once, few, many or a class for expanded clones.

d_call: .
clone_size: .
v_call: TRBV19
j_call: TRBJ1-5
cdr3_nt: TGTGCCAGTAGTATCGCGGTGGCTAGCAATCAGCCCCAGCATTTT
cdr3_aa: CASSIAVASNQPQHF

d_call: .
clone_size: .
v_call: TRBV2
j_call: TRBJ1-2
cdr3_nt: TGTGCCAGCACCTATCGGACAGCTAACTATGGCTACACCTTC
cdr3_aa: CASTYRTANYGYTF

d_call: .
clone_size: .
v_call: TRBV14
j_call: TRBJ2-1
cdr3_nt: TGTGCCAGCAGCCCGCAGGGACTGTCCTACAATGAGCAGTTCTTC
cdr3_aa: CASSPQGLSYNEQFF

d_call: .
clone_size: .
v_call: TRBV12-3/TRBV12-4
j_call: TRBJ2-2
cdr3_nt: TGTGCCAGCAGCAACAGAGGGGGCGGGGAGCTGTTTTTT
cdr3_aa: CASSNRGGGELFF

d_call: TRBD1
clone_size: .
v_call: TRBV5-1
j_call: TRBJ2-5
cdr3_nt: TGCGCCAGCAGCCTGGGACAGGGCGGCGAGACCCAGTACTTC
cdr3_aa: CASSLGQGGETQYF

d_call: .
clone_size: .
v_call: TRBV11-3
j_call: TRBJ2-7
cdr3_nt: TGTGCCAGCAGCCAAGACTTTTACTACGAGCAGTACTTC
cdr3_aa: CASSQDFYYEQYF

d_call: .
clone_size: few
v_call: TRBV10-3
j_call: TRBJ1-2
cdr3_nt: TGTGCCATCAGTACGACAGAATGGGATGGCTACACCTTC
cdr3_aa: CAISTTEWDGYTF

d_call: .
clone_size: once
v_call: TRBV19
j_call: TRBJ1-4
cdr3_nt: TGTGCCAGTAATAGCCAACGGAAGGAAAAACTGTTTTTT
cdr3_aa: CASNSQRKEKLFF

d_call: .
clone_size: .
v_call: TRBV27
j_call: TRBJ1-5
cdr3_nt: TGTGCCAGTAGGAGGGGTGATCAGCCCCAGCATTTT
cdr3_aa: CASRRGDQPQHF

d_call: TRBD2
clone_size: .
v_call: TRBV4-3
j_call: TRBJ2-2
cdr3_nt: TGCGCCAGCAGCCAGGCGGGGGGGACGAACACCGGGGAGCTGTTTTTT
cdr3_aa: CASSQAGGTNTGELFF

d_call: TRBD1
clone_size: .
v_call: TRBV27
j_call: TRBJ2-1
cdr3_nt: TGTGCCAGCATGCGGGCCCAGGGGGCGTATGAGCAGTTCTTC
cdr3_aa: CASMRAQGAYEQFF

d_call: TRBD1
clone_size: .
v_call: TRBV4-1
j_call: TRBJ1-2
cdr3_nt: TGCGCCAGCAGCCTCTACAGGGGGCAGGATGGCTACACCTTC
cdr3_aa: CASSLYRGQDGYTF

d_call: TRBD1
clone_size: .
v_call: TRBV6-5
j_call: TRBJ2-7
cdr3_nt: TGTGCCAGCACCCGGACAGGGGCCTACGAGCAGTACTTC
cdr3_aa: CASTRTGAYEQYF

d_call: TRBD2
clone_size: .
v_call: TRBV29-1
j_call: TRBJ2-3
cdr3_nt: TGCAGCGTTTGGACTAGCGGTGCTAGCACAGATACGCAGTATTTT
cdr3_aa: CSVWTSGASTDTQYF

d_call: .
clone_size: few
v_call: TRBV2
j_call: TRBJ1-5
cdr3_nt: TGTGCCAGCAGCCGGGAAAACCATAGCAATCAGCCCCAGCATTTT
cdr3_aa: CASSRENHSNQPQHF

d_call: TRBD1
clone_size: .
v_call: TRBV2
j_call: TRBJ1-5
cdr3_nt: TGTGCCAGCACCTTGACAGGGGTCGACAATCAGCCCCAGCATTTT
cdr3_aa: CASTLTGVDNQPQHF

d_call: .
clone_size: .
v_call: TRBV6-5
j_call: TRBJ2-7
cdr3_nt: TGTGCCAGCAGTTATTTTCGCGAAAACTACGAGCAGTACTTC
cdr3_aa: CASSYFRENYEQYF

d_call: TRBD1
clone_size: .
v_call: TRBV5-5
j_call: TRBJ2-5
cdr3_nt: TGTGCCAGCAGCTGGGGACAGGGGCAAAGGGGGACCCAGTACTTC
cdr3_aa: CASSWGQGQRGTQYF

d_call: TRBD1
clone_size: .
v_call: TRBV25-1
j_call: TRBJ1-3
cdr3_nt: TGTGCCAGCAGTGAAGCCGGACAGGGGTCGGACACCATATATTTT
cdr3_aa: CASSEAGQGSDTIYF

d_call: TRBD1
clone_size: .
v_call: TRBV15
j_call: TRBJ1-3
cdr3_nt: TGTGCCACCAGCAGAGATACCTTAGTCGGGACAGGGTATCCGAACACCATATATTTT
cdr3_aa: CATSRDTLVGTGYPNTIYF

d_call: .
clone_size: .
v_call: TRBV18
j_call: TRBJ2-4
cdr3_nt: TGTGCCAGCACCGGGACTGTAGCCAAAAACATTCAGTACTTC
cdr3_aa: CASTGTVAKNIQYF

d_call: .
clone_size: .
v_call: TRBV30
j_call: TRBJ2-2
cdr3_nt: TGTGCCTGGAGTGGGTCAGGCCTTAACACCGGGGAGCTGTTTTTT
cdr3_aa: CAWSGSGLNTGELFF

d_call: TRBD1
clone_size: .
v_call: TRBV6-5
j_call: TRBJ1-1
cdr3_nt: TGTGCCAGCAGCAACAGGGGGCGAAGCACTGAAGCTTTCTTT
cdr3_aa: CASSNRGRSTEAFF